Below are 28 T cell receptor beta chains sequenced from a single sample in a study of blood T cells in healthy people across ages. Alongside a J-beta primer mix, a sample-barcoded 5' primer served in a second PCR lasting roughly 7 to 11 cycles. TCRdb re-called the 5' RACE reads through MiXCR, storing one row per CDR3 protein. The sample records fewer than 2,000,000 distinct CDR3 sequences, 34% being singletons. The sample consisted of blood. The receptors come from a woman in her twenties or thirties in good health.

This clonotype was seen only a few times. The chain combines TRBV2 with TRBJ1-4; D is ambiguous. This CDR3 contains 13 residues. CDR1 SNHLY and CDR2 FYNNEI come from the germline V gene. V dropped 4 bases and J dropped 6 bases, with 9 bases sitting between them. Here the CDR3 reads CASSGGSDEKLFF. The CDR3 DNA follows: TGTGCCAGCAGTGGAGGATCCGATGAAAAACTGTTTTTT.

This clonotype was seen more than once but under ten times. The gene calls are TRBV29-1 and TRBJ2-1; D might be TRBD2 (5 bases). Trimming cost V 5 bases and J 5 bases, with 10 bases left between them. Germline V lookup: CDR1 SQVTM, CDR2 ANQGSEA. The CDR3 is 12 residues long. The CDR3 sequence: CSVSGSHNEQFF. The CDR3, as DNA: TGCAGCGTTTCGGGGTCCCACAATGAGCAGTTCTTC.

The chain recombines TRBV5-6 with TRBJ1-2; D not resolved. CDR1 is SGHDT, CDR2 YYEEEE, per germline. Trimming shortened V by 4 bases and J by 6 bases, and 7 bases separated the two germline ends. This CDR3 is built from 11 residues. The CDR3 DNA is TGTGCCAGCAGCACGGGAGATGGCTACACCTTC. As protein: CASSTGDGYTF.

This rearrangement joins TRBV6-5 to TRBJ2-7; D is tentatively TRBD1 or TRBD2 (5 bases each). CDR1 is MNHEY and CDR2 is SVGAGI in the germline V gene. The CDR3 is 15 amino acids. V shed 6 bases and J shed 0 bases, with 15 bases lying between them. In DNA form, the CDR3 reads TGTGCCAGCAGAATCGGGACGTCAAGCTCCTACGAGCAGTACTTC. Translated, it gives CASRIGTSSSYEQYF.

This clonotype came up a few times. The chain employs TRBV7-6 and TRBJ1-1; the match to TRBD1 covers 9 bases. CDR1 and CDR2 from the germline V gene are SGHVS and FNYEAQ. The CDR3 covers 16 residues. V was pared by 1 base and J by 4 bases, with 7 bases of the junction left unmatched. Here the CDR3 reads CASSLGPGTGITEAFF. The CDR3 nucleotides are TGTGCCAGCAGCTTAGGGCCCGGGACAGGGATCACTGAAGCTTTCTTT.

The chain links TRBV5-1 to TRBJ2-5; 12 bases are a match to TRBD2. This CDR3 comprises 18 residues. Per germline, CDR1 SGHRS and CDR2 YFSETQ. With 2 bases clipped from V and 3 bases from J, the junction kept 11 bases outside the gene matches. The CDR3 DNA reads as TGCGCCAGCAGCTTCGGACGGACTAGCGGGGAAATTAAAGAGACCCAGTACTTC. It encodes CASSFGRTSGEIKETQYF.

This clonotype is a singleton in its sample. The J gene is TRBJ2-1, the V gene TRBV9; D is possibly TRBD1 or TRBD2 (6 bases each). V shed 4 bases and J shed 5 bases, with 19 bases lying between them. CDR1 is SGDLS and CDR2 is YYNGEE in the germline V gene. There are 16 residues in the CDR3. CDR3 sequence reads: CASSPSHGGHHNEQFF. The CDR3 nucleotides read TGTGCCAGCAGCCCCAGTCATGGGGGGCACCACAATGAGCAGTTCTTC. The full variable domain, with the rest looked up from reference TRBV9 and TRBJ2-1, is DSGVTQTPKHLITATGQRVTLRCSPRSGDLSVYWYQQSLDQGLQFLIQYYNGEERAKGNILERFSAQQFPDLHSELNLSSLELGDSALYFCASSPSHGGHHNEQFFGPGTRLTVL.

The chain joins TRBV20-1 to TRBJ2-3, with 7 bases matching TRBD1. Germline CDR1 reads DFQATT; CDR2 reads SNEGSKA (reference sequence). The CDR3 covers 20 residues. V trimming: 1 base; J trimming: 1 base; junction bases outside the gene matches: 20. CDR3 bases: TGCAGTGCTAGAGTCTTACTATTTACAGGGGCTCCGGGACGCACAGATACGCAGTATTTT. The encoded protein is CSARVLLFTGAPGRTDTQYF.

This clonotype has just a few counts. The chain employs TRBV29-1 and TRBJ2-1; no firm D call. The germline V gene has CDR1 SQVTM and CDR2 ANQGSEA. This CDR3 is built from 12 residues. V lost 2 bases to trimming and J lost 4 bases, with 6 bases between them. In DNA, the CDR3 is TGCAGCGTTGAATTGGTGTACAATGAGCAGTTCTTC. Translation: CSVELVYNEQFF.

This clonotype was counted a few times. This rearrangement joins TRBV20-1 to TRBJ2-7; tentatively, D is TRBD2 (6 bases). The CDR3 loop spans 13 amino acids. Trimming removed 1 base from V and 7 bases from J, with 14 bases in between. Germline assignment: CDR1 DFQATT and CDR2 SNEGSKA (reference sequence). CDR3 nucleotide sequence: TGCAGTGCTAGAGGGGAGGCTTTTAAAGAGCAGTACTTC. Encoded protein: CSARGEAFKEQYF.

The chain combines TRBV7-9 with TRBJ2-7, with TRBD2 as a possible D gene (6 bases). The V gene lost 5 bases and the J gene lost 0 bases, with 14 bases spanning the gap. CDR1 SEHNR and CDR2 FQNEAQ come from the germline V gene (reference sequence). The CDR3 runs to 15 residues. DNA of the CDR3: TGTGCCAGCAGCAAGACACGGGGGTACTCCTACGAGCAGTACTTC. This sequence encodes CASSKTRGYSYEQYF.

The J gene is TRBJ1-2, the V gene TRBV5-1; 8 bases agree with TRBD1. CDR3 length: 14 residues. Germline V gene data show CDR1 as SGHRS and CDR2 as YFSETQ. Losses at the gene ends were 1 base for V and 4 bases for J; bases not matched to a gene: 3. The CDR3 DNA sequence: TGCGCCAGCAGCTTGTGGACAGGGCGCTATGGCTACACCTTC. Translated, it gives CASSLWTGRYGYTF.

The chain has TRBV20-1 and TRBJ2-3; D tentatively fits TRBD1 or TRBD2 (7 bases each). The CDR3 runs to 13 residues. V was cut by 6 bases and J by 4 bases, with 14 bases left in between. Germline CDR1 is DFQATT and CDR2 is SNEGSKA (reference sequence). The CDR3, as DNA: TGCAGTGCCTTGGGAGGGGGCCCAGATACGCAGTATTTT. It encodes CSALGGGPDTQYF.

Here the CDR3 reads CASNGGWGYTF. Here the CDR3 DNA reads TGCGCCAGCAACGGGGGATGGGGCTACACCTTC. This sequence joins TRBV10-2 and TRBJ1-2; D is perhaps TRBD1 (5 bases). The CDR3 extends over 11 amino acids. V was shortened by 7 bases and J by 8 bases, with 11 bases between the two germline ends. Per the germline V gene, CDR1 is WSHSY and CDR2 is SAAADI.

The J gene is TRBJ2-5, the V gene TRBV4-2; no clear D gene. Germline V gene sequence: CDR1 LGHNA, CDR2 YNFKEQ. Trimming took off 5 bases at V and 3 bases at J, with 13 bases between the two ends. There are 14 residues in the CDR3. As DNA, the CDR3 is TGTGCCAGCAGCTTAAGTTTTATAAAAGAGACCCAGTACTTC. Translation gives CASSLSFIKETQYF.

This clonotype was seen more than once but under ten times. The V call is TRBV5-1, the J call TRBJ2-7, with D uncertain. The germline CDR1 and CDR2 sequences are SGHRS and YFSETQ. This CDR3 spans 14 amino acids. Trimming cost V 1 base and J 6 bases, with 14 bases left between them. Here the CDR3 reads CASSLLSTNGEQYF. DNA for the CDR3: TGCGCCAGCAGCTTGCTGAGTACGAACGGCGAGCAGTACTTC.

The V call is TRBV29-1, the J call TRBJ2-3; D ambiguous. V shed 7 bases and J shed 2 bases, with 13 bases lying between them. This CDR3 has 13 residues. CDR1 SQVTM and CDR2 ANQGSEA come from the germline V gene. The CDR3 loop is CSDERLLTDTQYF. The DNA of the CDR3 is TGCAGCGACGAACGTCTTCTCACAGATACGCAGTATTTT.

The J gene is TRBJ2-3, the V gene TRBV7-2, with a weak D call TRBD2 (6 bases). V shed 3 bases and J shed 5 bases, with 12 bases lying between them. Germline V lookup: CDR1 SGHTA, CDR2 FQGNSA. This CDR3 is 14 amino acids long. CDR3 in DNA: TGTGCCAGCAGCTTGGGGGGAGAAATAGATACGCAGTATTTT. It is translated as CASSLGGEIDTQYF.

The chain joins TRBV15 to TRBJ2-1; D is undetermined. The germline CDR1 and CDR2 sequences are LNHNV and YYDKDF (reference sequence). The V end was cut by 1 base, the J end by 0 bases, with 10 bases between. The length of the CDR3 is 16 residues. This CDR3 reads CATSRGSSSSYNEQFF. As DNA, the CDR3 is TGTGCCACCAGCAGAGGGTCGTCGAGCTCCTACAATGAGCAGTTCTTC. Looking up the rest from reference TRBV15 and TRBJ2-1 gives the full variable domain: DAMVIQNPRYQVTQFGKPVTLSCSQTLNHNVMYWYQQKSSQAPKLLFHYYDKDFNNEADTPDNFQSRRPNTSFCFLDIRSPGLGDTAMYLCATSRGSSSSYNEQFFGPGTRLTVL.

The chain recombines TRBV29-1 with TRBJ2-3; the D is unclear. Germline CDR1 and CDR2: SQVTM and ANQGSEA. V lost 7 bases and J 4 bases, leaving 9 bases between the germline ends. The CDR3 is made up of 11 amino acids. The CDR3 DNA sequence: TGCAGCGGCCGGCTGTCAGATACGCAGTATTTT. Translated, it gives CSGRLSDTQYF.

On this clonotype: A read error is possible here, since a much larger clone lies one base away. The V and J genes are TRBV12-3 or TRBV12-4 and TRBJ2-1, with 9 bases matching TRBD2. The CDR3 extends over 14 amino acids. This chain's CDR3 is CVIAERGAYNEQFF. In DNA form, the CDR3 reads TGTGTCATTGCGGAGCGGGGGGCTTACAATGAGCAGTTCTTC.

The chain recombines TRBV20-1 with TRBJ2-1; 8 bases are a match to TRBD2. The trim removed 5 bases at V and 9 bases at J, leaving 12 bases unmatched. Germline-derived CDR1 and CDR2 are DFQATT and SNEGSKA (reference sequence). The CDR3 loop spans 14 amino acids. CDR3 DNA sequence: TGCAGTGCTTCGTTAGCGGGGTCGAGGATTGAGCAGTTCTTC. Protein: CSASLAGSRIEQFF.

The V call is TRBV6-2 or TRBV6-3, the J call TRBJ2-1; 11 bases map to TRBD2. The CDR3 totals 19 residues. Trimming took 7 bases from V and 0 from J; bases not matched to a gene: 14. The germline gives CDR1 MNHEY, CDR2 SVGEGT. The CDR3 DNA reads as TGTGCCAGCACCCTCCTAGCGGGGGGTCACCTGAGCTCCTACAATGAGCAGTTCTTC. Translating gives CASTLLAGGHLSSYNEQFF.

This clonotype was recorded a few times. The V gene is TRBV29-1, the J gene TRBJ1-2; 7 nucleotides match TRBD1. This CDR3 is 14 amino acids long. Germline CDR1 is SQVTM and CDR2 is ANQGSEA. Losses at the gene ends were 3 bases for V and 2 bases for J; bases not matched to a gene: 6. CDR3 DNA: TGCAGCGTTGAGTTAGGGGGCCGCAACTATGGCTACACCTTC. This sequence encodes CSVELGGRNYGYTF.

V and J are TRBV15 and TRBJ2-5, with D perhaps given as TRBD1 or TRBD2 (5 bases each). The CDR3 runs 14 residues. CDR1 LNHNV and CDR2 YYDKDF come from the germline V gene (reference sequence). Trimming pared 0 bases from V and 5 bases from J, leaving 10 bases between. The CDR3 coding sequence is TGTGCCACCAGCAGAGACAGGGACCGTGAGACCCAGTACTTC. Translating it yields CATSRDRDRETQYF.

The CDR3 bases are TGTGCCAGCAGTTTATTCCCGCGGTACGAGCAGTACTTC. It encodes CASSLFPRYEQYF. This chain uses TRBV27 with TRBJ2-4, with no clear D. The end of the DNA aligns better with TRBJ2-7, so the J call may be wrong. This CDR3 contains 13 residues. Per germline, CDR1 MNHEY and CDR2 SMNVEV (reference sequence).

Note on this clonotype: With a much larger clone just one base away, this may be a read error. This chain joins TRBV7-9 and TRBJ1-1, with a possible D match to TRBD1 (6 bases). The ends were cut back, 3 bases at V and 4 bases at J, with 9 bases in the middle. This CDR3 comprises 13 residues. Per the germline V gene, CDR1 is SEHNR and CDR2 is FQNEAQ (reference sequence). Here the CDR3 reads CASSFTGITEAFF. CDR3 sequence (DNA): TGTGCCAGCAGCTTTACAGGGATCACTGAAGCTTTCTTT.

The genes are TRBV20-1 and TRBJ1-2, with no clear D. Trimming shortened V by 5 bases and J by 4 bases, and 8 bases separated the two germline ends. The germline V gene has CDR1 DFQATT and CDR2 SNEGSKA (reference sequence). The CDR3 runs 11 residues. The CDR3 region is CSALKTYGYTF. CDR3 sequence (DNA): TGCAGTGCTTTGAAGACCTATGGCTACACCTTC.